The 21 T cell receptor beta chains below were found in one sample sequenced in a study of CD8+ T cells in alopecia areata. In each case, RNA was isolated and then reverse transcribed into cDNA as the sequencing template. The repertoire was sequenced with immunoSEQ multiplex PCR; TCRdb's copy has only in-frame clones and lacks some. The sample contains 200,000 to 250,000 clones, around 62% of which appear only once. The material was CD4+ T cells sorted from blood, obtained at week 0. These receptor sequences come from a human donor with alopecia areata.

The gene calls are TRBV5-1 and TRBJ2-2, with TRBD1 matching 9 bases. The CDR3 extends over 14 amino acids. Looked up from germline, CDR1 is SGHRS and CDR2 is YFSETQ. The V segment lost 4 bases and the J segment 5 bases; nucleotides outside the gene matches: 3. Here the CDR3 DNA reads TGCGCCAGCAGCCCCGGACAGGGGACCGGGGAGCTGTTTTTT. It specifies CASSPGQGTGELFF.

The V gene is TRBV29-1, the J gene TRBJ1-5; possibly TRBD1 for D (6 bases). Trimming left V 6 bases short and J 7 bases short, with 16 bases between. Germline assignment: CDR1 SQVTM and CDR2 ANQGSEA. The CDR3 length is 13 residues. CDR3 amino acids: CSVRDRIEQPQHF. CDR3 coding DNA: TGCAGCGTGCGAGACAGGATCGAGCAGCCCCAGCATTTT.

This clone was recorded a few times. The chain combines TRBV29-1 with TRBJ1-6; 8 nucleotides line up with TRBD1. The CDR3 is made up of 13 amino acids. CDR1 is SQVTM, CDR2 ANQGSEA, per germline. After removal of 6 bases from V and 7 bases from J, the junction contained 5 bases not matched to a gene. For the CDR3, the DNA is TGCAGCGTAGCTGACAGGGGAAATTCACCCCTCCACTTT. It encodes CSVADRGNSPLHF.

This clone turned up a few times. The CDR3 loop reads CACPPISNTGELFF. The CDR3 DNA sequence: TGTGCCTGTCCTCCGATCTCGAACACCGGGGAGCTGTTTTTT. The J gene is TRBJ2-2, the V gene TRBV30, with no clear D. This CDR3 has 14 amino acids. Trimming removed 6 bases at V and 0 bases at J, with 11 bases between. Germline V gives CDR1 GTSNPN, CDR2 SVGIG (reference sequence).

This clone was observed a handful of times. This chain uses TRBV7-8 with TRBJ2-5; D is possibly TRBD1 or TRBD2 (6 bases each). CDR1 is SGHVS, CDR2 FQNEAQ, per germline. V was trimmed by 7 bases and J by 5 bases, leaving 20 bases between them. This CDR3 spans 15 amino acids. CDR3 in DNA: TGTGCCAGCACGACCAGGGGAGGACCCCCGGAGACCCAGTACTTC. This encodes CASTTRGGPPETQYF. Supplemented by reference TRBV7-8 and TRBJ2-5, the full variable domain reads GAGVSQSPRYKVAKRGQDVALRCDPISGHVSLFWYQQALGQGPEFLTYFQNEAQLDKSGLPSDRFFAERPEGSVSTLKIQRTQQEDSAVYLCASTTRGGPPETQYFGPGTRLLVL.

This sequence joins TRBV6-1 and TRBJ2-7; tentatively, D is TRBD1 or TRBD2 (5 bases each). Germline CDR1 and CDR2: MNHNS and SASEGT. Trimming pared 6 bases from V and 1 base from J, leaving 13 bases between. The CDR3 loop spans 14 amino acids. The CDR3 spells CASSPGPASYEQYF. Here the CDR3 DNA reads TGTGCCAGCAGCCCGGGACCGGCATCCTACGAGCAGTACTTC.

The chain employs TRBV5-1 and TRBJ1-4, with TRBD1 matching over 7 bases. CDR1 and CDR2 from the germline V gene are SGHRS and YFSETQ. The CDR3 totals 14 residues. Unmatched junction bases numbered 3, after V lost 3 bases and J lost 4 bases. The CDR3 DNA reads TGCGCCAGCAGCTGGGACAGTAGTAATGAAAAACTGTTTTTT. Translating gives CASSWDSSNEKLFF.

V gene TRBV27 combines with J gene TRBJ1-2; D possibly corresponds to TRBD1 (6 bases). Germline V gene data show CDR1 as MNHEY and CDR2 as SMNVEV (reference sequence). The CDR3 extends over 16 amino acids. The V and J ends lost 6 bases and 4 bases respectively, with 21 bases between them. The DNA for the CDR3 is TGTGCCAGCAGCCGAACCACGACAGGTGGGGGCTATGGCTACACCTTC. This codes for CASSRTTTGGGYGYTF.

This clone was seen a few times. The chain employs TRBV23-1 and TRBJ2-7; D remains unclear. TRBV23-1 is an open reading frame whose function is uncertain. V was trimmed by 9 bases and J by 5 bases, leaving 8 bases between them. The CDR3 is made up of 10 amino acids. This CDR3 is CARPSNEQYF. The CDR3 DNA is TGCGCCAGGCCATCTAACGAGCAGTACTTC.

About this clone itself: Other DNA sequences in this sample translate to the same CDR3. V and J are TRBV5-1 and TRBJ2-6; 11 bases agree with TRBD2. Losses at the gene ends were 1 base for V and 0 bases for J; bases not matched to a gene: 6. The CDR3 sequence is 19 residues long. Germline lookup yields CDR1 SGHRS and CDR2 YFSETQ. Here the CDR3 reads CASSLTSGGPSSGANVLTF. DNA for the CDR3: TGCGCCAGCAGCTTGACTAGCGGGGGTCCAAGCTCTGGGGCCAACGTCCTGACTTTC.

The genes are TRBV7-2 and TRBJ1-2; 7 positions match TRBD1. The V and J ends lost 5 bases and 4 bases, in that order; junction bases with no gene match: 7. Per the germline V gene, CDR1 is SGHTA and CDR2 is FQGNSA. The CDR3 totals 14 residues. CDR3 nucleotides: TGTGCCAGCAGCCCCCGACAGGGTTTCTATGGCTACACCTTC. Its protein product is CASSPRQGFYGYTF. Full variable domain (outside the CDR3, taken from reference TRBV7-2 and TRBJ1-2): GAGVSQSPSNKVTEKGKDVELRCDPISGHTALYWYRQSLGQGLEFLIYFQGNSAPDKSGLPSDRFSAERTGGSVSTLTIQRTQQEDSAVYLCASSPRQGFYGYTFGSGTRLTVV.

The rearrangement links TRBV11-3 to TRBJ2-7, with 11 bases matching TRBD1. The CDR3 spans 14 residues. V was pared by 4 bases and J by 5 bases, with 4 bases of the junction left unmatched. Germline-derived CDR1 and CDR2 are SGHNT and YENEEA. CDR3 loop: CASSSGQGADEQYF. CDR3 nucleotide sequence: TGTGCCAGCAGCTCCGGACAGGGGGCGGACGAGCAGTACTTC. The variable domain in full, with the rest retrieved from reference TRBV11-3 and TRBJ2-7, is EAGVVQSPRYKIIEKKQPVAFWCNPISGHNTLYWYLQNLGQGPELLIRYENEEAVDDSQLPKDRFSAERLKGVDSTLKIQPAELGDSAVYLCASSSGQGADEQYFGPGTRLTVT.

This clone was observed a few times. The chain couples TRBV20-1 to TRBJ1-5; D unclear. The length of the CDR3 is 11 residues. Between the trimmed V and J ends, which lost 3 bases and 9 bases, there was a span of 9 bases. Per germline, CDR1 DFQATT and CDR2 SNEGSKA (reference sequence). CDR3 coding DNA: TGCAGTGCTAGTTCCAATGGGCCCCAGCATTTT. Residues: CSASSNGPQHF.

The chain carries TRBV30 and TRBJ2-7; no clear D. With 2 bases removed from V and 1 base from J, the gap between germline ends came to 9 bases. The CDR3 covers 13 residues. Germline CDR1 is GTSNPN and CDR2 is SVGIG (reference sequence). CDR3 region: CAWSNFESYEQYF. The CDR3 DNA is TGTGCCTGGAGTAATTTCGAATCCTACGAGCAGTACTTC.

A few counts support this clone. The chain has TRBV29-1 and TRBJ1-1; no definite D call. Germline V CDR1 and CDR2: SQVTM, ANQGSEA. The CDR3 consists of 12 residues. With 6 bases removed from V and 3 bases from J, the gap between germline ends came to 11 bases. The CDR3 reads CSVGGMDTEAFF. CDR3 nucleotide sequence: TGCAGCGTAGGAGGTATGGACACTGAAGCTTTCTTT.

This chain links TRBV30 with TRBJ2-1; D possibly corresponds to TRBD2 (6 bases). Germline values: CDR1 GTSNPN, CDR2 SVGIG (reference sequence). V lost 5 bases and J 8 bases, leaving 10 bases between the germline ends. The CDR3 sequence is 11 residues long. This chain's CDR3 is CAWELAHEQFF. The CDR3 DNA follows: TGTGCCTGGGAACTAGCACATGAGCAGTTCTTC.

The gene calls are TRBV30 and TRBJ1-2, with 7 bases lining up with TRBD1. Germline CDR1 is GTSNPN and CDR2 is SVGIG (reference sequence). V lost 4 bases, J lost 3 bases, and 8 bases stayed unmatched. The CDR3 consists of 14 residues. CDR3 sequence: CAWKPWDSYYGYTF. The CDR3 DNA follows: TGTGCCTGGAAGCCGTGGGACAGTTACTATGGCTACACCTTC.

V is TRBV7-8 and J is TRBJ2-1; 7 nucleotides match TRBD2. J was trimmed by 2 bases and V by 4 bases; bases with no gene match: 8. The CDR3 loop spans 16 amino acids. Germline V gene data show CDR1 as SGHVS and CDR2 as FQNEAQ. The CDR3 reads CASSSNSGRAYNEQFF. Here the CDR3 DNA reads TGTGCCAGCAGCTCGAATAGCGGGCGAGCCTACAATGAGCAGTTCTTC.

This clone was seen a few times. This chain uses TRBV2 with TRBJ2-1; weak D call: TRBD1 (5 bases). Germline V CDR1 and CDR2: SNHLY, FYNNEI. V dropped 3 bases and J dropped 9 bases, with 9 bases sitting between them. The CDR3 sequence is 12 residues long. The CDR3 loop reads CASSDRVAEQFF. The CDR3 DNA reads TGTGCCAGCAGTGACAGGGTCGCTGAGCAGTTCTTC.

The chain couples TRBV30 to TRBJ2-7; D is uncertain. This CDR3 has 12 amino acids. CDR1 GTSNPN and CDR2 SVGIG come from the germline V gene (reference sequence). The ends were cut back, 7 bases at V and 9 bases at J, with 19 bases in the middle. The DNA for the CDR3 is TGTGCCTCCGACCAGGATGTGGGCAGGCAGTACTTC. Its translation is CASDQDVGRQYF.

The chain employs TRBV5-1 and TRBJ2-5; D may be TRBD2 (6 bases). CDR3 length: 15 amino acids. V shed 4 bases and J shed 2 bases, with 15 bases lying between them. The germline V gene encodes CDR1 SGHRS and CDR2 YFSETQ. DNA of the CDR3: TGCGCCAGCAGCCCACTAGCAGCCCAGCAAGAGACCCAGTACTTC. It codes for CASSPLAAQQETQYF.